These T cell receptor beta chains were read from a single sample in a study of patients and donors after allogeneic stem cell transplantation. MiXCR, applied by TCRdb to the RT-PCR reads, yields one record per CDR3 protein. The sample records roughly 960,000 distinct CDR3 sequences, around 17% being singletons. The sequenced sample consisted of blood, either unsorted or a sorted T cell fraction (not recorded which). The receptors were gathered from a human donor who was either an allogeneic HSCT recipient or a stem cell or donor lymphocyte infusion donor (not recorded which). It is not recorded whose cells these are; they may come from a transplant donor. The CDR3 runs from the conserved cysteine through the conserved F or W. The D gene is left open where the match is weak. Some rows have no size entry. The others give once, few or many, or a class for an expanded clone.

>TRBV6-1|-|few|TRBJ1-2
TGTGCCAGCAGTGAAGGGACAGCTTACTATGGCTACACCTTC
CASSEGTAYYGYTF
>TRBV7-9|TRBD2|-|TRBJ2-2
TGTGCCAGCAGCCCAAATCCAACTAGCGCCAACACCGGGGAGCTGTTTTTT
CASSPNPTSANTGELFF
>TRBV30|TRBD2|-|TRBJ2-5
TGTGCCTGGAATCGCGGGAGGATGGCACAAGAGACCCAGTACTTC
CAWNRGRMAQETQYF
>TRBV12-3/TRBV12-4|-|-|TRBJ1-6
TGTGCCAGCAGTTTGATCCTTCCACATGATAATTCACCCCTCCACTTT
CASSLILPHDNSPLHF
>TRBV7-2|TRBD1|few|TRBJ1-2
TGTGCCAGCAGCTTAGCAGGTGAAGGGGGCCGATATGGCTACACCTTC
CASSLAGEGGRYGYTF
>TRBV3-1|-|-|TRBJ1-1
TGTGCCAGCAGCCAAGAAGGTCGGGGGACACCTGAAGCTTTCTTT
CASSQEGRGTPEAFF
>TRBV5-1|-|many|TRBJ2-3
TGTGCCAGCAGCTTGGAGGGGGGAAGCACAGATACGCAGTATTTT
CASSLEGGSTDTQYF
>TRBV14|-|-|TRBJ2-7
TGTGCCAGCAGCCAAGTCTCCGGATTCTACGAGCAGTACTTC
CASSQVSGFYEQYF
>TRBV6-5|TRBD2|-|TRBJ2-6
TGTGCCAGCAGTTACTCGATTTCTAGCGGGAGTTTTGGGGCCAACGTCCTGACTTTC
CASSYSISSGSFGANVLTF
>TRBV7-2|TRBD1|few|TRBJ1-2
TGTGCCAGCAGCTTAGAAAAAGGGGGCGCGTCAAACTATGGCTACACCTTC
CASSLEKGGASNYGYTF
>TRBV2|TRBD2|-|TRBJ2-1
TGTGCCAGCAGCGTCGGACTAGCGGGGGGCAGGCCATATTTCTTC
CASSVGLAGGRPYFF
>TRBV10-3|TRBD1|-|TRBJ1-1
TGTGCCATCAGGGTGGGACAGTTGAACACTGAAGCTTTCTTT
CAIRVGQLNTEAFF
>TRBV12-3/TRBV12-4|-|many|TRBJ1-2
TGTGCCAGCAGCCTCGACAGGCGTTATGGCTACACCTTC
CASSLDRRYGYTF
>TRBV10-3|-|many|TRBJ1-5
TGTGCCATCAGTGAGTCGGGGAAGGACCAGCCCCAGCATTTT
CAISESGKDQPQHF
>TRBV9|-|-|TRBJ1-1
TGTGCCAGCAGCAAAGGGAGGGTAGAGACTGAAGCTTTCTTT
CASSKGRVETEAFF
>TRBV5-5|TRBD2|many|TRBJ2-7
TGTGCCAGCAGCTTGGTACTAGCGGGAGGGCCAGAGCACGAGCAGTACTTC
CASSLVLAGGPEHEQYF
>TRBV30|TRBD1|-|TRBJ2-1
TGTGCCTGGTCCACAGGGGGCCGTTACAATGAGCAGTTCTTC
CAWSTGGRYNEQFF
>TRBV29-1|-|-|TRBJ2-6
TGCAGCGTTGAAGATCGAGCGGAGGGCGCAGGGGGGGCCAACGTCCTGACTTTC
CSVEDRAEGAGGANVLTF
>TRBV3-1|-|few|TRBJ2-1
TGTGCCAGCAGCCCGCGGGTCGTCAATGAGCAGTTCTTC
CASSPRVVNEQFF
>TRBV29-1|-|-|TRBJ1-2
TGCAGCGTTATTAGGGGGGGGCGCGATGGCTACACCTTC
CSVIRGGRDGYTF
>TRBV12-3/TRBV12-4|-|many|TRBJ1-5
TGTGCCAGCAACATTGATACCACGCAGCCCCAGCATTTT
CASNIDTTQPQHF
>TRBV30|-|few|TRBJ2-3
TGTGCCTGGAATTGGAGGGGGAGGACAGATACGCAGTATTTT
CAWNWRGRTDTQYF
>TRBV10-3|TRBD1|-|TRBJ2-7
TGTGCCATCAGTGATCCCGGGACAGGGGGCTATGAGCAGTACTTC
CAISDPGTGGYEQYF
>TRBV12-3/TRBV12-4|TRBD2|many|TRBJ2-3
TGTGCCAGCAGTATGACTAGCGGGGGAACAGATACGCAGTATTTT
CASSMTSGGTDTQYF
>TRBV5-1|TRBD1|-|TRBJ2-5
TGCGCCAGCAGCCGGTCAGGGGGATGGCAAGAGACCCAGTACTTC
CASSRSGGWQETQYF
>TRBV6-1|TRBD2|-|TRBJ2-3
TGTGCCAGCAGCCTACTCAGCGGGAGAGCCACAGATACGCAGTATTTT
CASSLLSGRATDTQYF
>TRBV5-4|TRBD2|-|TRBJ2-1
TGTGCCAGCAGCTTAAAGGCGGGGGGGCTTGGTGAGCAGTTCTTC
CASSLKAGGLGEQFF
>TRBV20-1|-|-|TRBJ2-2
TGCAGTGCTAGAGATTCTCCGCGCAGCAACACCGGGGAGCTGTTTTTT
CSARDSPRSNTGELFF